The 25 T cell receptor beta chains listed next were all sequenced from one sample in a study of radiotherapy plus CTLA-4 blockade in lung cancer. Using immunoSEQ multiplex PCR, the repertoire was profiled, and TCRdb retains in-frame clones only, with some absent. There are some 51,000 clones in the sample; around 79% occur only once, and around 8.8% lies in the top ten. The sequencing here drew on peripheral blood, taken from a patient treated with radiotherapy plus ipilimumab. Source of these receptors: a human donor with non-small cell lung cancer who had a complete response to radiotherapy plus ipilimumab.

The chain combines TRBV5-1 with TRBJ2-1; perhaps TRBD2 as D (7 bases). Germline V CDR1 and CDR2: SGHRS, YFSETQ. Trimming took 2 bases from V and 0 from J, leaving 12 bases between them. This CDR3 region has 16 residues. In DNA form, the CDR3 reads TGCGCCAGCAGCTTCGTCGGGGGGCTCTCCTACAATGAGCAGTTCTTC. Translation: CASSFVGGLSYNEQFF.

The J gene is TRBJ1-3, the V gene TRBV4-2; D might be TRBD1 (6 bases). From germline, CDR1 is LGHNA and CDR2 YNFKEQ. V gave up 4 bases and J gave up 0 bases, with 10 bases separating them. The CDR3 totals 15 residues. CDR3 protein: CASSRQVLSGNTIYF. Written as DNA, the CDR3 is TGTGCCAGCAGCCGACAGGTTCTCTCTGGAAACACCATATATTTT.

The chain links TRBV27 to TRBJ1-3; D perhaps matches TRBD1 (5 bases). Deletions cut 4 bases from V and 4 bases from J, with 17 bases between. The germline V gene encodes CDR1 MNHEY and CDR2 SMNVEV (reference sequence). The CDR3 covers 16 residues. In nucleotides, the CDR3 is TGTGCCAGCAGTTCCCGCAGGGCGGAGAGGGGAAACACCATATATTTT. As protein: CASSSRRAERGNTIYF.

V is TRBV6-6 and J is TRBJ2-2; D gene unclear. CDR3 size: 15 residues. Germline CDR1 MNHNY, CDR2 SVGAGI (reference sequence). V was pared by 5 bases and J by 1 base, with 11 bases between. The CDR3 nucleotides read TGTGCCAGCAGTCCCCTCGGTGTGAACACCGGGGAGCTGTTTTTT. Translating it yields CASSPLGVNTGELFF.

The chain is built from TRBV27 and TRBJ2-3; the match to TRBD2 covers 9 bases. This CDR3 is built from 15 residues. The germline V gene encodes CDR1 MNHEY and CDR2 SMNVEV (reference sequence). The V gene end was trimmed by 6 bases and the J gene end by 4 bases; junction bases not matched to a gene: 8. The CDR3 DNA sequence: TGTGCCAGCAGGGAAGCGGGGGGCCCCCCAGATACGCAGTATTTT. Protein: CASREAGGPPDTQYF.

Remarks on this clone: Other nucleotide sequences from this sample produce the same CDR3. The rearrangement links TRBV2 to TRBJ1-5; a possible D gene is TRBD1 (6 bases). Germline V lookup: CDR1 SNHLY, CDR2 FYNNEI. The length of the CDR3 is 13 residues. V lost 6 bases, J lost 4 bases, and 10 bases lay in between. CDR3 nucleotides: TGTGCCAGCAGCCCAGGGGAGAATCAGCCCCAGCATTTT. Its translation is CASSPGENQPQHF.

This chain uses TRBV19 with TRBJ1-5, with TRBD1 matching 7 bases. Germline V gene lookup returns CDR1 LNHDA and CDR2 SQIVND (reference sequence). The CDR3 has 17 amino acids. Trimming removed 5 bases from V and 0 bases from J; junction bases left unmatched: 10. CDR3 protein: CASSVTGPEYSNQPQHF. CDR3 sequence (DNA): TGTGCCAGTAGTGTGACAGGGCCAGAATATAGCAATCAGCCCCAGCATTTT.

This clone was observed a single time. The chain recombines TRBV11-3 with TRBJ2-1; D remains ambiguous. The germline V gene encodes CDR1 SGHNT and CDR2 YENEEA. V lost 5 bases and J lost 6, with 17 bases in between. The CDR3 loop spans 15 amino acids. This CDR3 is CASSPRSASGNEQFF. The DNA for the CDR3 is TGTGCCAGCAGCCCTCGGTCCGCCTCGGGCAATGAGCAGTTCTTC. Full variable domain (remainder filled in from reference TRBV11-3 and TRBJ2-1): EAGVVQSPRYKIIEKKQPVAFWCNPISGHNTLYWYLQNLGQGPELLIRYENEEAVDDSQLPKDRFSAERLKGVDSTLKIQPAELGDSAVYLCASSPRSASGNEQFFGPGTRLTVL.

The V call is TRBV19, the J call TRBJ1-4; tentatively, D is TRBD1 (5 bases). The CDR3 runs 17 residues. Trimming left V 5 bases short and J 0 bases short, with 16 bases between. Germline V gene data show CDR1 as LNHDA and CDR2 as SQIVND (reference sequence). For the CDR3, the DNA is TGTGCCAGTAGTCCGGGCGGGACGGCTACAACTAATGAAAAACTGTTTTTT. It codes for CASSPGGTATTNEKLFF.

The chain couples TRBV7-6 to TRBJ1-1; 7 nucleotides line up with TRBD1. J gave up 0 bases and V 9 bases, and 10 bases lay outside the gene matches. This CDR3 is built from 15 residues. Germline V gives CDR1 SGHVS, CDR2 FNYEAQ. The DNA for the CDR3 is TGTGCCAGTAAGGGGGCACCTACTTTGAACACTGAAGCTTTCTTT. Its translation: CASKGAPTLNTEAFF. The full variable domain, its missing parts supplied by reference TRBV7-6 and TRBJ1-1, is GAGVSQSPRYKVTKRGQDVALRCDPISGHVSLYWYRQALGQGPEFLTYFNYEAQQDKSGLPNDRFSAERPEGSISTLTIQRTEQRDSAMYRCASKGAPTLNTEAFFGQGTRLTVV.

V and J are TRBV4-3 and TRBJ2-3; a weak D match, TRBD2 (5 bases). V was trimmed by 2 bases and J by 3 bases, leaving 12 bases between them. CDR3 length: 15 residues. The germline CDR1 and CDR2 sequences are LGHNA and YSLEER. CDR3 nucleotide sequence: TGCGCCAGCAGCCAACGGACTCCCCCTACAGATACGCAGTATTTT. Amino acids: CASSQRTPPTDTQYF.

The V gene is TRBV20-1, the J gene TRBJ1-1; D gene unclear. This CDR3 contains 11 residues. V was shortened by 5 bases and J by 0 bases, with 4 bases between the two germline ends. Germline V CDR1 and CDR2: DFQATT, SNEGSKA (reference sequence). CDR3 sequence (DNA): TGCAGTGCTCTCCTGAACACTGAAGCTTTCTTT. It specifies CSALLNTEAFF.

V and J are TRBV19 and TRBJ1-4; 9 bases are shared with TRBD1. Looked up from germline, CDR1 is LNHDA and CDR2 is SQIVND (reference sequence). CDR3 length: 15 amino acids. V shed 6 bases and J 8 bases; nucleotides not matched to a gene: 10. CDR3 bases: TGTGCCAGTAGCCCCCGGGGACAGGGTGCGGAAAAACTGTTTTTT. Its protein product is CASSPRGQGAEKLFF.

This sequence joins TRBV28 and TRBJ1-2, with D perhaps matching TRBD1 (5 bases). The V and J ends lost 1 base and 8 bases respectively, with 14 bases between them. Germline V gives CDR1 MDHEN, CDR2 SYDVKM. CDR3 size: 14 residues. CDR3 protein: CASSLSNQGSGYTF. The CDR3 DNA sequence: TGTGCCAGCAGTTTATCAAACCAGGGAAGCGGCTACACCTTC.

This clone was seen more than once but under ten times. This chain uses TRBV7-2 with TRBJ1-3, with D unclear. The CDR3 has 15 residues. V was shortened by 1 base and J by 0 bases, with 7 bases between the two germline ends. Germline CDR1 SGHTA, CDR2 FQGNSA. CDR3 loop: CASSLGGYSGNTIYF. CDR3 coding DNA: TGTGCCAGCAGCTTAGGAGGGTACTCTGGAAACACCATATATTTT.

The V gene is TRBV27, the J gene TRBJ1-1; 7 bases are a match to TRBD1. Germline loops: CDR1 MNHEY, CDR2 SMNVEV (reference sequence). Trimming removed 8 bases from V and 4 bases from J; junction bases left unmatched: 10. The CDR3 length is 14 residues. The DNA for the CDR3 is TGTGCCAGCCGACTGACAGGGATGGGCACTGAAGCTTTCTTT. Amino acid sequence: CASRLTGMGTEAFF.

This clone was seen once. J is TRBJ2-1 and V is TRBV5-6; 13 nucleotides match TRBD2. The CDR3 totals 14 residues. The V and J ends lost 2 bases and 10 bases, in that order; junction bases with no gene match: 3. Germline V CDR1 and CDR2: SGHDT, YYEEEE. The CDR3 bases are TGTGCCAGCAGCTTTGGGACTAGCGGGAACGAGCAGTTCTTC. Translating it yields CASSFGTSGNEQFF.

This clone was found a few times. The V and J genes are TRBV5-4 and TRBJ1-1, with D possibly being TRBD1 (6 bases). The V and J ends lost 4 bases and 6 bases respectively, with 16 bases between them. The CDR3 is 14 residues long. Germline V lookup: CDR1 SGHNT, CDR2 YYREEE (reference sequence). CDR3 in DNA: TGTGCCAGCAGCGCCGCCACAGGGTTTTCTGAAGCTTTCTTT. It is translated as CASSAATGFSEAFF.

The chain combines TRBV5-1 with TRBJ2-1; 7 bases agree with TRBD1. The germline V gene has CDR1 SGHRS and CDR2 YFSETQ. The CDR3 has 15 residues. V trimming: 0 bases; J trimming: 4 bases; junction bases outside the gene matches: 4. CDR3: CASSLGGQKYNEQFF. DNA of the CDR3: TGCGCCAGCAGCTTGGGGGGACAGAAGTACAATGAGCAGTTCTTC. The full variable domain, rest sourced from reference TRBV5-1 and TRBJ2-1, is KAGVTQTPRYLIKTRGQQVTLSCSPISGHRSVSWYQQTPGQGLQFLFEYFSETQRNKGNFPGRFSGRQFSNSRSEMNVSTLELGDSALYLCASSLGGQKYNEQFFGPGTRLTVL.

V usage is TRBV6-5 and J usage is TRBJ2-7; TRBD1 matches at 9 bases. The germline V gene encodes CDR1 MNHEY and CDR2 SVGAGI. The CDR3 sequence is 14 residues long. The junction had 4 bases not matched to a gene; V was cut back by 5 bases and J by 2 bases. The CDR3 sequence is CASSNRDRAYEQYF. In DNA form, the CDR3 reads TGTGCCAGCAGTAACCGGGACAGGGCCTACGAGCAGTACTTC.

This clone was seen once. The chain uses TRBV6-5 and TRBJ2-7; weak D call: TRBD1 (7 bases). There are 15 residues in the CDR3. V was pared by 0 bases and J by 2 bases, with 11 bases between. Per the germline V gene, CDR1 is MNHEY and CDR2 is SVGAGI. The CDR3 sequence is CASSYSTRGAYEQYF. The CDR3 DNA reads as TGTGCCAGCAGTTACTCGACCAGGGGGGCCTACGAGCAGTACTTC.

The chain couples TRBV18 to TRBJ1-3; no reliable D call. V lost 1 base to trimming and J lost 0 bases, with 13 bases between them. CDR3 length: 17 residues. CDR1 and CDR2 (germline): KGHSH, LQKENI. Written as DNA, the CDR3 is TGTGCCAGCTCACCACACCCCCCAGATTCCTCTGGAAACACCATATATTTT. Protein: CASSPHPPDSSGNTIYF.

V gene TRBV5-6 combines with J gene TRBJ1-2, with 7 bases identical to TRBD1. V was clipped by 0 bases and J by 10 bases; unmatched bases: 9. The CDR3 loop spans 14 amino acids. CDR1 and CDR2 (germline): SGHDT, YYEEEE. The CDR3 sequence is CASSLVSGTVDYTF. CDR3 coding DNA: TGTGCCAGCAGCTTGGTATCCGGGACAGTAGACTACACCTTC.

The chain has TRBV7-2 and TRBJ2-7; 10 nucleotides align to TRBD2. CDR3 size: 14 residues. Germline CDR1 is SGHTA and CDR2 is FQGNSA. V shed 4 bases and J 4 bases; nucleotides not matched to a gene: 4. CDR3 nucleotides: TGTGCCAGCAGCTCGACTAGCGGGTTTTACGAGCAGTACTTC. Translated: CASSSTSGFYEQYF.

V gene TRBV19 combines with J gene TRBJ2-1, with 15 bases that match TRBD2. The V and J ends lost 4 bases and 7 bases, in that order; junction bases with no gene match: 17. The CDR3 covers 20 residues. Germline assignment: CDR1 LNHDA and CDR2 SQIVND (reference sequence). CDR3 in amino acids: CASSNSQGAGLAGGWNEQFF. The CDR3 DNA follows: TGTGCCAGTAGTAATTCACAGGGGGCTGGACTAGCGGGAGGGTGGAATGAGCAGTTCTTC.